A single sample is the source of the 3 T cell receptor beta chains below, sequenced in a study of blood T cell repertoires in COVID-19. Generated by immunoSEQ multiplex PCR, the TCRdb table keeps only in-frame clones and is missing some. The sample has 90,000 to 120,000 clones; more than 70% are singletons. Material: peripheral blood. The source of these receptors is a man aged 40-49 years with active or convalescent COVID-19.

J is TRBJ1-4 and V is TRBV6-1, with TRBD1 as a possible D gene (6 bases). V shed 2 bases and J shed 6 bases, with 10 bases lying between them. Germline V gene data show CDR1 as MNHNS and CDR2 as SASEGT. This CDR3 comprises 14 residues. The CDR3: CASSEWDMHEKLFF. DNA for the CDR3: TGTGCCAGCAGTGAATGGGACATGCATGAAAAACTGTTTTTT.

This chain's CDR3 is CASSESTRIIEQFF. CDR3 DNA: TGCGCCAGCAGTGAGTCGACCAGGATTATTGAGCAGTTCTTC. The gene calls are TRBV10-1 and TRBJ2-1, with D uncertain. Trimming left V 0 bases short and J 9 bases short, with 12 bases between. The length of the CDR3 is 14 residues. From germline, CDR1 is WNHNN and CDR2 SYGVQD (reference sequence).

The V call is TRBV2, the J call TRBJ2-7; the D gene is possibly TRBD2 (5 bases). This CDR3 comprises 12 residues. V gave up 8 bases and J gave up 5 bases, with 13 bases separating them. CDR1 is SNHLY, CDR2 FYNNEI, per germline. CDR3 bases: TGTGCCAGCGGATTAGCGAGACACGAGCAGTACTTC. Amino acids: CASGLARHEQYF.